This TCR beta chain appears in the sequencing data of a study of cytomegalovirus exposure and HLA in healthy donors. This PCR relied on a set of 60 Vbeta primers and 13 Jbeta primers. Data came from immunoSEQ multiplex PCR; TCRdb stores just in-frame clones and leaves some out. The data hold 150,000 to 200,000 clones, with 65% to 80% observed a single time. With regard to this clone: Its antigen remains unknown.

The J segment lost 7 bases and the V segment lost 1 base, leaving 2 bases of the junction unmatched. The CDR3 contains 14 residues. Germline CDR1 and CDR2: KGHSH and LQKENI. Study-level findings and limits: Presence/absence analysis assumed near-uniform sequencing depth across donors. Accurate prediction of HLA-A and HLA-B alleles (for most subjects) was reportedly achieved from TCR beta sequences.

Sequenced material: PBMCs. The receptor's source is a woman between 40 and 55 years old in good health and CMV-seropositive. This chain joins TRBV18 and TRBJ2-2; TRBD2 matches at 8 bases. The chain's CDR3 is CASSPQREHGELFF. The CDR3 DNA follows: TGTGCCAGCTCACCACAGCGGGAGCACGGGGAGCTGTTTTTT.